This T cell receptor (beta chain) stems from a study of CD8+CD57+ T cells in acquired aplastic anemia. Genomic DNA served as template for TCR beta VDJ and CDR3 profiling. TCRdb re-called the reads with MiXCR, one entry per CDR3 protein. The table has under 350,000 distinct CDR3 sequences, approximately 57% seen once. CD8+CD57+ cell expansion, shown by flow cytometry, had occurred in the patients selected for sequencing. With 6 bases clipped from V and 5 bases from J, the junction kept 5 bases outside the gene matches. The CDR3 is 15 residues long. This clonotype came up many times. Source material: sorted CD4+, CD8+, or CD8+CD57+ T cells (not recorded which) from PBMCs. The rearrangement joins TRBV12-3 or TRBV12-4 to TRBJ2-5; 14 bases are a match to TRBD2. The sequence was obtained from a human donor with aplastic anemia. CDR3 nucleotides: TGTGCCAGCAGGGGGACTAGCGGGGGTCGGGAGACCCAGTACTTC. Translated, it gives CASRGTSGGRETQYF.